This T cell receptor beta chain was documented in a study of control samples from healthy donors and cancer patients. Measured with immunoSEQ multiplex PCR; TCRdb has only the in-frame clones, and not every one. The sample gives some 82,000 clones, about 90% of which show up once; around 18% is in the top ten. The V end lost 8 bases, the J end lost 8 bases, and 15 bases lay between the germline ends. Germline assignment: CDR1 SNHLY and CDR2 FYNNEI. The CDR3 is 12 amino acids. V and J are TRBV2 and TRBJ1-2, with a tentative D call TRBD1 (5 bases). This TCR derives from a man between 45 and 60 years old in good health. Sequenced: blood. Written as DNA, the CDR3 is TGTGCCAGCCGGCTCACAGGATACGGCTACACCTTC. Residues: CASRLTGYGYTF.